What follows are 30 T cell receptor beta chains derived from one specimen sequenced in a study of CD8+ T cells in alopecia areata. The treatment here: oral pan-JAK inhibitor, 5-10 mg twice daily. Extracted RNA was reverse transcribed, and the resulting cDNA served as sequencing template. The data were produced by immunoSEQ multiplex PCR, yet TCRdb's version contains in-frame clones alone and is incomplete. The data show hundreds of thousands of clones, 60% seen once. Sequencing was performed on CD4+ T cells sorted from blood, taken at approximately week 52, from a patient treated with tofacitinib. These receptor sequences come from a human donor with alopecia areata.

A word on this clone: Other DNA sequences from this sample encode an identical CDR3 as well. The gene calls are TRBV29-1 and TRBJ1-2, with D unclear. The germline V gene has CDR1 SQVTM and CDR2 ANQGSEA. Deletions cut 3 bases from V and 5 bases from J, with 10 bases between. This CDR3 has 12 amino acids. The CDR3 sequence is CSVDRQVYGYTF. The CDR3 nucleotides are TGCAGCGTTGATCGGCAGGTTTATGGCTACACCTTC.

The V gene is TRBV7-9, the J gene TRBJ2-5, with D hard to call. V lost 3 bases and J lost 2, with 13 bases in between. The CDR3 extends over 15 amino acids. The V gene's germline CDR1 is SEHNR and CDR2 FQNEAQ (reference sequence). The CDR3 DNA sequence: TGTGCCAGCAGCTTTGATTATAGGCAGCAAGAGACCCAGTACTTC. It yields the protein CASSFDYRQQETQYF.

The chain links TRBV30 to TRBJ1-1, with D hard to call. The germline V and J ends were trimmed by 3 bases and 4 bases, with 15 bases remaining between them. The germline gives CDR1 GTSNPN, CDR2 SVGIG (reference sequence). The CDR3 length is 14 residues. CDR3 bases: TGTGCCTGGAGCCCTAGAGGGTTTGGCACTGAAGCTTTCTTT. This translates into CAWSPRGFGTEAFF. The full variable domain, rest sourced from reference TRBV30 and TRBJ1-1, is SQTIHQWPATLVQPVGSPLSLECTVEGTSNPNLYWYRQAAGRGLQLLFYSVGIGQISSEVPQNLSASRPQDRQFILSSKKLLLSDSGFYLCAWSPRGFGTEAFFGQGTRLTVV.

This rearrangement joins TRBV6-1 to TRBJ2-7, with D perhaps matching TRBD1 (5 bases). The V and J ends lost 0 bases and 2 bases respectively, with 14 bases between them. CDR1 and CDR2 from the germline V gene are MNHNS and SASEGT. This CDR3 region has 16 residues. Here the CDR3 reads CASSEALRQPAYEQYF. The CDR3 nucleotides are TGTGCCAGCAGTGAAGCGCTTCGACAGCCAGCCTACGAGCAGTACTTC.

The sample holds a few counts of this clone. The CDR3 DNA follows: TGTGCCAGCAGATTGGAGACCCAGTACTTC. Translation: CASRLETQYF. The V call is TRBV27, the J call TRBJ2-5; D uncertain. Germline values: CDR1 MNHEY, CDR2 SMNVEV (reference sequence). This CDR3 is 10 amino acids long. With 6 bases removed from V and 5 bases from J, the gap between germline ends came to 4 bases.

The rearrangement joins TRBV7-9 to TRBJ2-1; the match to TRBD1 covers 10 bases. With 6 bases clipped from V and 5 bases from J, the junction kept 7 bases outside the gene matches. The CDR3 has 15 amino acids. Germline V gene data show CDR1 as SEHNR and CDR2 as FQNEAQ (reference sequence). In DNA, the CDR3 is TGTGCCAGCAGGTTGACAGGGGGCGTGCACAATGAGCAGTTCTTC. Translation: CASRLTGGVHNEQFF.

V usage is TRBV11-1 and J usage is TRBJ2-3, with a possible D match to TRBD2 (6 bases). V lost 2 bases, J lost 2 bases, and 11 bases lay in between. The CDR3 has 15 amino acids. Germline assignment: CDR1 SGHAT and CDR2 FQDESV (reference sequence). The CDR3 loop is CASSLRRDLTDTQYF. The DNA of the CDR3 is TGTGCCAGCAGCTTACGGAGGGACCTCACAGATACGCAGTATTTT.

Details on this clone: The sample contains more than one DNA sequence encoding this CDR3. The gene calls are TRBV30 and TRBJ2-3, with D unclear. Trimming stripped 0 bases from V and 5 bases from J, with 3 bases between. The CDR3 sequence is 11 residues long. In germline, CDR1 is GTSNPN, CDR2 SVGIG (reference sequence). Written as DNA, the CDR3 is TGTGCCTGGAGTGTAGGAGATACGCAGTATTTT. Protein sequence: CAWSVGDTQYF.

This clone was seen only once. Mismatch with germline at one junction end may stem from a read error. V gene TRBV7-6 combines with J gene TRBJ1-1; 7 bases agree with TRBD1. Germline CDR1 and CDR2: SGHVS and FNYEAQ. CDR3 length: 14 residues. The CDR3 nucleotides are TGTGCCAGCAGTTTAGGACAGGAGAACACTGAAGCTTTCTTT. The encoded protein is CASSLGQENTEAFF.

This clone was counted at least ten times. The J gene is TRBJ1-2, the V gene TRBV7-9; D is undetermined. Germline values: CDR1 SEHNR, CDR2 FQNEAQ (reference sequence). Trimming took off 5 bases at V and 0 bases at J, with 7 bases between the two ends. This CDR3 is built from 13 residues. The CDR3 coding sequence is TGTGCCAGCAGCCCCTCTGCTAACTATGGCTACACCTTC. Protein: CASSPSANYGYTF.

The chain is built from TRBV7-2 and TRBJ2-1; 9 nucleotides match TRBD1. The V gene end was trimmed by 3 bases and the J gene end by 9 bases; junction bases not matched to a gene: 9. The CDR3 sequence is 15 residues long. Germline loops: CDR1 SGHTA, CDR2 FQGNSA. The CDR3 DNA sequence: TGTGCCAGCAGCTTGGGACAGGGTTTCATCAGTGAGCAGTTCTTC. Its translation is CASSLGQGFISEQFF.

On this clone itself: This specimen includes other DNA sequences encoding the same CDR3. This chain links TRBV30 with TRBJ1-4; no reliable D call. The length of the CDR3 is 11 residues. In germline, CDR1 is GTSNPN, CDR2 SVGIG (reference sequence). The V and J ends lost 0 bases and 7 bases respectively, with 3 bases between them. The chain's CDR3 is CAWSVREKLFF. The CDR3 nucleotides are TGTGCCTGGAGTGTACGTGAAAAACTGTTTTTT.

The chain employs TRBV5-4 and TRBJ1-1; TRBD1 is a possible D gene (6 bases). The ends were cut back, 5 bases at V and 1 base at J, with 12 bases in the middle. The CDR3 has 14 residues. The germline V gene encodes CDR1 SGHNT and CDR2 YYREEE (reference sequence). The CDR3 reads CASRQQGANTEAFF. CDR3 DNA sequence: TGTGCCAGCAGACAACAGGGCGCGAACACTGAAGCTTTCTTT.

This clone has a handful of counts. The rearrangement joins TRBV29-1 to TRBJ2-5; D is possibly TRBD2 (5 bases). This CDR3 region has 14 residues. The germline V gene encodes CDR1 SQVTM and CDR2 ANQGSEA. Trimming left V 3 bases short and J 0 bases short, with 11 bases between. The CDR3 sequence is CSVDETTYQETQYF. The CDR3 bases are TGCAGCGTTGATGAGACTACCTACCAAGAGACCCAGTACTTC.

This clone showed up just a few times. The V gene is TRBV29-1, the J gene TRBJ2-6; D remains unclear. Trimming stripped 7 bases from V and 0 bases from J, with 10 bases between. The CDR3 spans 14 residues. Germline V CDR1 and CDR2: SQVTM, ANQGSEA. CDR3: CSAKFYSGANVLTF. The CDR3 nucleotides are TGCAGCGCTAAATTCTACTCTGGGGCCAACGTCCTGACTTTC. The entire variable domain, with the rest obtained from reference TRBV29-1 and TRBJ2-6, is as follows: SAVISQKPSRDICQRGTSLTIQCQVDSQVTMMFWYRQQPGQSLTLIATANQGSEATYESGFVIDKFPISRPNLTFSTLTVSNMSPEDSSIYLCSAKFYSGANVLTFGAGSRLTVL.

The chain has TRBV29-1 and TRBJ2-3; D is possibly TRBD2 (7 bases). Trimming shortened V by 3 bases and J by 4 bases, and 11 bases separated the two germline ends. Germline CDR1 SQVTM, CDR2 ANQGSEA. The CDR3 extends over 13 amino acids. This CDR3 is CSVEGGPSDTQYF. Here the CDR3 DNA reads TGCAGCGTTGAGGGGGGGCCATCAGATACGCAGTATTTT.

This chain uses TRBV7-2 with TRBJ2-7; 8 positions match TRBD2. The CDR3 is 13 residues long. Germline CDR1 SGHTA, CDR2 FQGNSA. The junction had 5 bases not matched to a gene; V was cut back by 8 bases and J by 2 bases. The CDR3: CASRGGGTYEQYF. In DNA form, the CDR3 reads TGTGCCAGCCGCGGCGGGGGGACCTACGAGCAGTACTTC.

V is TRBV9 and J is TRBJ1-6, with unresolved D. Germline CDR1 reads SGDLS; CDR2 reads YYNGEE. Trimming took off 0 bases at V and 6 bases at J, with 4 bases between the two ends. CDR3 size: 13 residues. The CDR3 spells CASSVVTNSPLHF. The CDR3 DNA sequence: TGTGCCAGCAGCGTAGTGACTAATTCACCCCTCCACTTT.

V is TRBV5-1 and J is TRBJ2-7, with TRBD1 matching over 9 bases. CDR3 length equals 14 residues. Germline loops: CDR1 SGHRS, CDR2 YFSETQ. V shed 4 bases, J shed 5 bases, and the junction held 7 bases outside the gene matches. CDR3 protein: CASSPGQGRNEQYF. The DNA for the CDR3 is TGCGCCAGCAGCCCGGGACAGGGTAGGAACGAGCAGTACTTC.

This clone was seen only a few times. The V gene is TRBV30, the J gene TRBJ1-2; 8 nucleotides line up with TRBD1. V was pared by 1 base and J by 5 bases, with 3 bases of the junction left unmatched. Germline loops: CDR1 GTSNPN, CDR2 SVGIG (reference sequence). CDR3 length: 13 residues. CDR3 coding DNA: TGTGCCTGGAGTGGGACAGGGCAGTATGGCTACACCTTC. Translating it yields CAWSGTGQYGYTF.

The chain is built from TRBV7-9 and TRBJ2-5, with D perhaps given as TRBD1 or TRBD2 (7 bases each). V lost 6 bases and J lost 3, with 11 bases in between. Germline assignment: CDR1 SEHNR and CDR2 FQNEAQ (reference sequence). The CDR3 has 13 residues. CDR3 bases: TGTGCCAGCAGGGGAGGGGGCAAAGAGACCCAGTACTTC. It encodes CASRGGGKETQYF.

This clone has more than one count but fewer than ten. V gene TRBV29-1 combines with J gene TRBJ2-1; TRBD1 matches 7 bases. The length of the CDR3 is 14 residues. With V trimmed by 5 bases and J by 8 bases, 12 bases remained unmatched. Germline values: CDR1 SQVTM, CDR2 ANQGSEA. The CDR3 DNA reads TGCAGCGTTCAAGGGGGCACTCGAGGGGATGAGCAGTTCTTC. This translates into CSVQGGTRGDEQFF.

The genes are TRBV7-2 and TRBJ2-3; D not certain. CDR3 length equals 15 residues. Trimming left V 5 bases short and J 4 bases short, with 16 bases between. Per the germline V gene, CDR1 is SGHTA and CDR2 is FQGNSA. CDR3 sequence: CASSPNGRLADTQYF. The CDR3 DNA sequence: TGTGCCAGCAGCCCTAACGGCAGGTTAGCAGATACGCAGTATTTT.

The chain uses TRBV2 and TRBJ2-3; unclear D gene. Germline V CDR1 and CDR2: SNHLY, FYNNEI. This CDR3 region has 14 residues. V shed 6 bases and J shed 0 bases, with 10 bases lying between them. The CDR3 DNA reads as TGTGCCAGCAGAGTCGCCCCTAGCACAGATACGCAGTATTTT. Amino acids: CASRVAPSTDTQYF.

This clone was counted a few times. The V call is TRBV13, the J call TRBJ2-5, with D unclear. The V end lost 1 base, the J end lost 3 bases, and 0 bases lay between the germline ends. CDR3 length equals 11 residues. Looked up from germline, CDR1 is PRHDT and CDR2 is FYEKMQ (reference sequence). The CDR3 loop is CASSLEETQYF. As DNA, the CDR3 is TGTGCCAGCAGCTTAGAAGAGACCCAGTACTTC.

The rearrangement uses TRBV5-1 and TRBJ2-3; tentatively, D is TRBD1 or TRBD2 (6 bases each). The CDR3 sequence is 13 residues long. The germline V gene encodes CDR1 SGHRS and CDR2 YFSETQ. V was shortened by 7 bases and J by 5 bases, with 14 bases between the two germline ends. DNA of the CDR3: TGCGCCAGCGATACAGGGCGGGGAGATACGCAGTATTTT. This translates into CASDTGRGDTQYF.

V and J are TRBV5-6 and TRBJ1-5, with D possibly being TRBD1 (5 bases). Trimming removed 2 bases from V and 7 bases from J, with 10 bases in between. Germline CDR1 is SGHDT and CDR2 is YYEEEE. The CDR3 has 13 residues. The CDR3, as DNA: TGTGCCAGCAGCTTCGGGGCAGGGCAGCCCCAGCATTTT. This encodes CASSFGAGQPQHF. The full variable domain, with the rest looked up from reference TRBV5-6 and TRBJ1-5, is DAGVTQSPTHLIKTRGQQVTLRCSPKSGHDTVSWYQQALGQGPQFIFQYYEEEERQRGNFPDRFSGHQFPNYSSELNVNALLLGDSALYLCASSFGAGQPQHFGDGTRLSIL.

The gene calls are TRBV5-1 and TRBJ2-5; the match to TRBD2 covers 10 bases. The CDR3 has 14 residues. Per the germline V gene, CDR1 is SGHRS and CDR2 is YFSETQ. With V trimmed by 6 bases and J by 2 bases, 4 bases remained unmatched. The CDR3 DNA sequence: TGCGCCAGCACCGTGACTAGCGGGCAAGAGACCCAGTACTTC. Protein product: CASTVTSGQETQYF.

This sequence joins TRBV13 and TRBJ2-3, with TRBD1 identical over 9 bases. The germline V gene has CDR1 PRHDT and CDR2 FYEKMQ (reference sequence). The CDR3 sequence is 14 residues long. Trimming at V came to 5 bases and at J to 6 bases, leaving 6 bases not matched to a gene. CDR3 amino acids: CASSPGTGSDTQYF. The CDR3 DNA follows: TGTGCCAGCAGCCCCGGGACAGGGTCCGATACGCAGTATTTT. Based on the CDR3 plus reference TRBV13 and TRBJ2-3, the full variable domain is AAGVIQSPRHLIKEKRETATLKCYPIPRHDTVYWYQQGPGQDPQFLISFYEKMQSDKGSIPDRFSAQQFSDYHSELNMSSLELGDSALYFCASSPGTGSDTQYFGPGTRLTVL.

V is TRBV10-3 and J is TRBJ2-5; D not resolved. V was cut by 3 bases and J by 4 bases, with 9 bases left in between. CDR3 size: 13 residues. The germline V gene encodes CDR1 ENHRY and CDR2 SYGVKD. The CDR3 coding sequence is TGTGCCATCAGTGAAGGGAAAGGAGAGACCCAGTACTTC. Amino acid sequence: CAISEGKGETQYF.